Sequencing of this TCR beta chain was carried out in a study of vaccination effects on CD4 cells after COVID-19. For the study at large: All study participants received two doses of BNT162b2 or mRNA-1273 vaccine. Study conclusions and caveats: Late post-vaccination samples showed marked contraction of infection- and vaccine-induced clones. A shortage of convalescent patients and an absence of early post-infection timepoints characterized the study.

Produced via immunoSEQ multiplex PCR; TCRdb's table is partial and in-frame only. This sample carries tens of thousands of clones, approximately 70% of them seen once, and the ten largest clones take approximately 3.8%. This clone was seen a few times. Its target is unknown. With the ViraFEST assay, the study expanded antigen-specific CD4+ T cells using viral peptide pools, then sequenced them. Subsequent to 10 days of culture, CD4+ T cells were isolated. All vaccine recipients tested negative for nucleocapsid antibodies and had never contracted SARS-CoV-2 infection. In culture with 10 IU/ml IL-2 and roughly 10 ug/ml peptides, PBMC were grown at a few million per well. This CDR3 contains 14 residues. Germline V gene sequence: CDR1 SGHVS, CDR2 FQNEAQ. Trimming pared 2 bases from V and 4 bases from J, leaving 11 bases between.

The receptor comes from a human donor who received a COVID-19 vaccine. This chain links TRBV7-8 with TRBJ1-2; D unresolved. Sample: CD4+ T cells from PBMCs cultured with HCoV-OC43 spike peptides, taken before COVID-19 vaccination. The subset denotes: HCoV-OC43 spike overlapping peptide pool stimulation. CDR3 amino acids: CASSLKSTLYGYTF. In DNA, the CDR3 is TGTGCCAGCAGCTTAAAAAGCACACTCTATGGCTACACCTTC.